Each of the 27 T cell receptor beta chains below was sequenced from the same sample in a study of shared clonotypes between healthy human individuals. Produced via immunoSEQ multiplex PCR; TCRdb's table is partial and in-frame only. The sample yields around 610,000 clones, about 95% seen once. Naive CD8 cells comprised CD45RO-negative, CCR7-positively selected cells, excluding terminally differentiated effector memory CD45RA+ cells. Material for sequencing was naive CD8+ T cells sorted from blood. The receptors derive from a woman aged 25-40 years in good health.

The rearrangement uses TRBV19 and TRBJ2-7; D uncertain. CDR3 length equals 15 residues. Germline CDR1 and CDR2: LNHDA and SQIVND (reference sequence). V was cut by 8 bases and J by 5 bases, with 22 bases left in between. As DNA, the CDR3 is TGTGCCAGTGCTCCGGACGGAAAACCTGGGGACGAGCAGTACTTC. Protein sequence: CASAPDGKPGDEQYF.

The chain employs TRBV29-1 and TRBJ1-1, with a possible D match to TRBD1 (6 bases). CDR3 length: 12 amino acids. Trimming shortened V by 6 bases and J by 3 bases, and 11 bases separated the two germline ends. CDR1 and CDR2 (germline): SQVTM, ANQGSEA. The CDR3 DNA follows: TGCAGCGTAGAACAGGGTTACACTGAAGCTTTCTTT. Protein sequence: CSVEQGYTEAFF.

The chain uses TRBV19 and TRBJ1-1; no clear D. CDR1 and CDR2 from the germline V gene are LNHDA and SQIVND (reference sequence). The CDR3 spans 14 residues. The germline V and J ends were trimmed by 8 bases and 0 bases, with 13 bases remaining between them. Here the CDR3 reads CASSRTFMNTEAFF. The DNA of the CDR3 is TGTGCCAGTTCCCGGACTTTCATGAACACTGAAGCTTTCTTT.

In its sample, this clone was seen once. The chain uses TRBV27 and TRBJ1-1, with TRBD1 matching over 7 bases. Trimming removed 8 bases from V and 0 bases from J; junction bases left unmatched: 9. CDR1 is MNHEY and CDR2 is SMNVEV in the germline V gene (reference sequence). The CDR3 contains 15 residues. The CDR3 loop reads CASYASQGMNTEAFF. For the CDR3, the DNA is TGTGCCAGCTACGCCTCACAGGGGATGAACACTGAAGCTTTCTTT.

The V gene is TRBV9, the J gene TRBJ2-2, with D maybe TRBD1 (5 bases). Germline V lookup: CDR1 SGDLS, CDR2 YYNGEE. CDR3 length equals 16 residues. Trimming pared 2 bases from V and 0 bases from J, leaving 11 bases between. The CDR3 DNA is TGTGCCAGCAGCGTTTCCGGACAAGCGAACACCGGGGAGCTGTTTTTT. It translates to CASSVSGQANTGELFF.

V gene TRBV13 combines with J gene TRBJ2-5; unclear D gene. The J call may be in error: the DNA end matches TRBJ2-7 better. Germline V gives CDR1 PRHDT, CDR2 FYEKMQ (reference sequence). The CDR3 extends over 14 amino acids. In DNA, the CDR3 is TGTGCCAGCAGTCCCCCCGGTCTTGGGTACGAGCAGTACTTC. Its protein is CASSPPGLGYEQYF.

The J gene is TRBJ2-7, the V gene TRBV29-1; the D gene is possibly TRBD2 (6 bases). This CDR3 has 14 amino acids. Germline values: CDR1 SQVTM, CDR2 ANQGSEA. The V end lost 2 bases, the J end lost 1 base, and 12 bases lay between the germline ends. CDR3 in DNA: TGCAGCGTTGAAACGGGAGTCGGGTCCTACGAGCAGTACTTC. The encoded protein is CSVETGVGSYEQYF.

The rearrangement uses TRBV13 and TRBJ2-2, with 10 nucleotides matching TRBD2. Looked up from germline, CDR1 is PRHDT and CDR2 is FYEKMQ (reference sequence). V trimming: 2 bases; J trimming: 5 bases; junction bases outside the gene matches: 5. The CDR3 totals 16 residues. The CDR3 protein is CASSLRLAGVTGELFF. The CDR3 DNA is TGTGCCAGCAGCTTAAGGCTAGCGGGAGTTACCGGGGAGCTGTTTTTT.

This clone appeared a single time. This chain links TRBV27 with TRBJ2-3; TRBD2 matches at 14 bases. Germline CDR1 is MNHEY and CDR2 is SMNVEV (reference sequence). V gave up 8 bases and J gave up 9 bases; unmatched junction bases: 4. This CDR3 comprises 13 residues. The CDR3 loop reads CASGTSGRDTQYF. The CDR3 nucleotides are TGTGCCAGCGGGACTAGCGGGAGAGACACGCAGTATTTT.

In this sample, this clone turned up once. This chain links TRBV5-1 with TRBJ2-3, with TRBD1 as a possible D gene (6 bases). Germline assignment: CDR1 SGHRS and CDR2 YFSETQ. The germline V and J ends were trimmed by 4 bases and 1 base, with 13 bases remaining between them. This CDR3 has 15 residues. The CDR3 region is CASSDTGHGTDTQYF. The CDR3 DNA reads as TGCGCCAGCAGCGACACAGGGCACGGCACAGATACGCAGTATTTT. Filled out from reference TRBV5-1 and TRBJ2-3, the complete variable domain reads KAGVTQTPRYLIKTRGQQVTLSCSPISGHRSVSWYQQTPGQGLQFLFEYFSETQRNKGNFPGRFSGRQFSNSRSEMNVSTLELGDSALYLCASSDTGHGTDTQYFGPGTRLTVL.

The rearrangement uses TRBV2 and TRBJ1-6, with D possibly being TRBD1 (5 bases). Trimming left V 3 bases short and J 7 bases short, with 13 bases between. This CDR3 region has 15 residues. CDR1 and CDR2 from the germline V gene are SNHLY and FYNNEI. The CDR3 DNA reads TGTGCCAGCAGTGAGCGGGGGTATCGGAATTCACCCCTCCACTTT. It translates to CASSERGYRNSPLHF.

The chain employs TRBV4-1 and TRBJ2-3; 13 positions agree with TRBD2. Germline V gives CDR1 MGHRA, CDR2 YSYEKL. There are 17 residues in the CDR3. J was trimmed by 2 bases and V by 6 bases; bases with no gene match: 8. CDR3 protein: CASSPWTSGRSTDTQYF. For the CDR3, the DNA is TGCGCCAGCAGTCCTTGGACTAGCGGGAGATCCACAGATACGCAGTATTTT.

This rearrangement joins TRBV5-1 to TRBJ1-1; 7 bases align to TRBD1. This CDR3 comprises 14 residues. V lost 4 bases and J lost 4; bases outside the gene matches: 7. CDR1 is SGHRS, CDR2 YFSETQ, per germline. CDR3 DNA sequence: TGCGCCAGCAGCAGCCGGGACAGAGGCACTGAAGCTTTCTTT. Amino acid sequence: CASSSRDRGTEAFF.

A remark on this clone: The junction does not match germline at one end; this may be a read error. The rearrangement joins TRBV27 to TRBJ2-7, with 7 positions matching TRBD2. The CDR3 is made up of 12 amino acids. Per the germline V gene, CDR1 is MNHEY and CDR2 is SMNVEV (reference sequence). The CDR3 region is CASSLSGEGWFF. The DNA for the CDR3 is TGTGCCAGCAGTTTATCAGGGGAGGGGTGGTTCTTC.

The chain is built from TRBV5-1 and TRBJ2-1, with 7 bases matching TRBD2. There are 18 residues in the CDR3. CDR1 and CDR2 from the germline V gene are SGHRS and YFSETQ. V trimming: 1 base; J trimming: 1 base; junction bases outside the gene matches: 11. This CDR3 is CASSLSEGRVGSYNEQFF. In DNA, the CDR3 is TGCGCCAGCAGCTTGTCCGAGGGGAGGGTAGGTTCCTACAATGAGCAGTTCTTC.

This rearrangement joins TRBV7-9 to TRBJ1-1, with D possibly matching TRBD1 (5 bases). V was pared by 4 bases and J by 0 bases, with 18 bases between. Germline V gives CDR1 SEHNR, CDR2 FQNEAQ (reference sequence). CDR3 length equals 17 residues. The CDR3 bases are TGTGCCAGCAGCTCCCCCCCCGGGACGGTTCTGAACACTGAAGCTTTCTTT. It codes for CASSSPPGTVLNTEAFF.

The genes are TRBV2 and TRBJ2-5, with 9 bases matching TRBD1. Germline CDR1 and CDR2: SNHLY and FYNNEI. J gave up 4 bases and V 8 bases, and 8 bases lay outside the gene matches. The CDR3 has 14 residues. CDR3 sequence: CASSGTGYRETQYF. The CDR3 DNA reads as TGTGCCAGCTCCGGGACAGGGTATCGAGAGACCCAGTACTTC.

The CDR3 loop reads CASSFPAPRGRHQETQYF. CDR3 nucleotides: TGTGCCAGCAGTTTTCCCGCCCCCCGAGGCAGACACCAAGAGACCCAGTACTTC. The chain combines TRBV27 with TRBJ2-5; no definite D call. V lost 3 bases, J lost 0 bases, and 20 bases lay in between. Germline V gene lookup returns CDR1 MNHEY and CDR2 SMNVEV (reference sequence). This CDR3 region has 18 residues.

The gene calls are TRBV2 and TRBJ2-7; 10 positions match TRBD2. With V trimmed by 5 bases and J by 3 bases, 4 bases remained unmatched. This CDR3 is 14 amino acids long. CDR1 and CDR2 from the germline V gene are SNHLY and FYNNEI. CDR3 in amino acids: CASSSTSGDYEQYF. CDR3 DNA sequence: TGTGCCAGCAGTTCTACTAGCGGGGACTACGAGCAGTACTTC.

This rearrangement joins TRBV7-8 to TRBJ1-1; perhaps TRBD1 as D (6 bases). Germline V lookup: CDR1 SGHVS, CDR2 FQNEAQ. Trimming stripped 1 base from V and 1 base from J, with 10 bases between. The CDR3 sequence is 15 residues long. This chain's CDR3 is CASSLGPRGNTEAFF. In DNA form, the CDR3 reads TGTGCCAGCAGCTTAGGGCCCAGGGGGAACACTGAAGCTTTCTTT.

V is TRBV6-6 and J is TRBJ1-4, with D perhaps matching TRBD1 (6 bases). V was clipped by 6 bases and J by 3 bases, with 8 bases between them. Germline V lookup: CDR1 MNHNY, CDR2 SVGAGI (reference sequence). CDR3 length equals 13 residues. This chain's CDR3 is CASRRTANEKLFF. The CDR3 nucleotides read TGTGCCAGCAGGAGGACAGCTAATGAAAAACTGTTTTTT.

The J gene is TRBJ2-5, the V gene TRBV6-6, with TRBD2 matching 12 bases. The V segment lost 7 bases and the J segment 4 bases; nucleotides outside the gene matches: 4. Germline-derived CDR1 and CDR2 are MNHNY and SVGAGI (reference sequence). The CDR3 has 14 residues. CDR3 residues: CASTLAGGPETQYF. DNA for the CDR3: TGTGCCAGCACCCTAGCGGGAGGGCCAGAGACCCAGTACTTC.

The V gene is TRBV28, the J gene TRBJ2-7; a weak D match, TRBD2 (5 bases). The ends were cut back, 5 bases at V and 4 bases at J, with 18 bases in the middle. The CDR3 sequence is 15 residues long. Germline V lookup: CDR1 MDHEN, CDR2 SYDVKM. CDR3 protein: CASSPPEGLLYEQYF. As DNA, the CDR3 is TGTGCCAGCAGTCCCCCAGAGGGTCTACTTTACGAGCAGTACTTC.

V and J are TRBV27 and TRBJ1-5, with D hard to call. Trimming took 3 bases from V and 5 from J, leaving 14 bases between them. Per germline, CDR1 MNHEY and CDR2 SMNVEV (reference sequence). This CDR3 spans 15 amino acids. The CDR3 nucleotides are TGTGCCAGCAGTTTGTTGAGCAGTGGGGATCAGCCCCAGCATTTT. Protein product: CASSLLSSGDQPQHF.

V is TRBV6-1 and J is TRBJ2-7; 8 bases map to TRBD2. The ends lost 3 bases at V and 5 bases at J; junction bases unmatched: 12. CDR1 MNHNS and CDR2 SASEGT come from the germline V gene. This CDR3 has 16 amino acids. The CDR3 DNA reads as TGTGCCAGCAGTGACCCGGGGATAGCGGGACTCAACGAGCAGTACTTC. Translating gives CASSDPGIAGLNEQYF.

CDR3 residues: CANPPRGSHPYEQYF. The CDR3 region has the DNA TGTGCCAATCCACCGCGCGGGAGCCACCCCTACGAGCAGTACTTC. V gene TRBV7-3 combines with J gene TRBJ2-7, with 7 nucleotides matching TRBD2. This CDR3 contains 15 residues. Looked up from germline, CDR1 is SGHTA and CDR2 is FQGTGA. Trimming took 10 bases from V and 2 from J; bases not matched to a gene: 14. The full variable domain, completed using reference TRBV7-3 and TRBJ2-7, is GAGVSQTPSNKVTEKGKYVELRCDPISGHTALYWYRQSLGQGPEFLIYFQGTGAADDSGLPNDRFFAVRPEGSVSTLKIQRTERGDSAVYLCANPPRGSHPYEQYFGPGTRLTVT.

CDR3 residues: CASSFGFEENTGELFF. Written as DNA, the CDR3 is TGTGCCAGCAGCTTTGGATTCGAAGAGAACACCGGGGAGCTGTTTTTT. The chain combines TRBV5-4 with TRBJ2-2; D is uncertain. The germline CDR1 and CDR2 sequences are SGHNT and YYREEE (reference sequence). The CDR3 has 16 amino acids. The germline V and J ends were trimmed by 2 bases and 1 base, with 12 bases remaining between them.